The sample holds a few counts of the clone carrying this T cell receptor beta chain. Its antigen is as yet unknown. The data originate from a study of blood T cells in healthy people across ages. In terms of origin and age, donors were healthy Caucasian individuals from Russia aged about 6 to 90. Roughly 10 milliliters of peripheral blood were drawn from each donor. Together with a sample-barcoded 5' primer, a J-beta primer mix was included in a second PCR lasting roughly 6 to 12 cycles. In TCRdb, the 5' RACE reads were re-called with MiXCR into one record per CDR3 protein. There are around 800,000 distinct CDR3 sequences in the sample; about a quarter occur only once, and approximately 2.9% lies in the top ten. The CDR3 extends over 14 amino acids. Trimming removed 8 bases from V and 0 bases from J, with 13 bases in between. Germline loops: CDR1 SGHRS, CDR2 YFSETQ. Study-level points and caveats: Age advanced and TCR beta diversity per million T cells fell, roughly linearly.

This sample also appeared in a second study, on T cells of mothers and their children. That study reports: Across the analysis, no persistent microchimeric T cell clones were detected.

The chain carries TRBV5-1 and TRBJ2-3; the D gene is possibly TRBD2 (6 bases). Sequenced: blood. This receptor was obtained from a boy under 18 in good health. CDR3 in amino acids: CASLGGVSTDTQYF. CDR3 DNA: TGCGCCAGTCTCGGCGGGGTGAGCACAGATACGCAGTATTTT.